This paragraph reports one T cell receptor (beta chain). This clone was seen once. The antigen it recognizes is unknown. Base qualities were left out, and no much larger clone turns up one base away. CDR1 and CDR2 (WSHSY, SAAADI) derive from the germline V gene. Reading from cysteine to phenylalanine, the CDR3 counts 14 amino acids. Only the CDR3 DNA stays, 42 bases, in frame from base 1. Trimming removed 6 bases from V and 11 bases from J; the gene matches leave 13 bases unexplained. This entry belongs to a study of blood T cell repertoires in COVID-19 (dated by TCRdb to the early 2020s). About the study as a whole: Samples from collaborators originated in the United States, Italy and Spain and spanned both the acute and convalescent phases of COVID-19. The repertoires were released in a freely available public database intended as a resource for research on the immune response to SARS-CoV-2. Deeply sampled blood TCRbeta repertoires from subjects exposed to, actively infected with, or recovered from COVID-19 were included in the dataset. Where HLA class I and class II types were available, the types were taken from metadata supplied by the sample provider, not from assay-based typing. The sample metadata nearly always contained a de-identified subject ID, COVID-19 status, age in years and sex. Samples were obtained from the ongoing ImmuneRACE study (first 160 participants) and from over 1,000 subjects provided by 6 global collaborators. The material from the prospective study consisted of cDNA or gDNA derived from T cells, B-cell-depleted T cells, or PBMCs.

The immunoSEQ Assay, a bias-controlled multiplex PCR, was used to amplify TCRbeta CDR3 regions from genomic DNA. The authors processed their data as follows. Within the assay, amplification of reference gene primers was used to estimate how many nucleated cells each sample contained. To quantify the absolute abundance of each unique TCRbeta CDR3 rearrangement, sequence reads were collapsed and filtered. For each sample, productive Simpson clonality was calculated as the square root of Simpson's diversity index over productive rearrangements. Drawn from immuneACCESS, this table holds only the in-frame rearrangements with V and J called that TCRdb kept. Clones are partly lost; checked studies trace under half to an unresolved V gene and leave the rest unexplained. The DNA was the basis for D and trimming; V, J and clone size are from that table. The sample contains approximately 250,000 clones, more than 80% of them found a single time. Roughly 4.3% of the sample is taken by the ten largest.

Overall study results and their limits: Clinical and demographic metadata were provided uncurated, with the amount varying by source and participant.

Participants in the prospective study were enrolled through a virtual design, were aged roughly 18 to 100 years, and lived in roughly 25 United States geographic areas. In the prospective study, participants were assigned to cohorts based on the clinical history participants reported in a screening survey and a study questionnaire. In the prospective study, whole blood, serum and a nasopharyngeal or oropharyngeal swab were collected from each participant by mobile phlebotomists. Over an approximately 2-month period, participants in the prospective study had the option of providing additional blood draws and questionnaires. Blood samples from the prospective study were shipped frozen or at room temperature prior to DNA extraction.

Sequences were obtained from PBMCs or T cells enriched from blood (not recorded which). The clonotype originates from a woman in her twenties or thirties with acute COVID-19. The V gene is TRBV10-2 and the J gene is TRBJ1-5, and 7 junctional nucleotides match TRBD1. The CDR3 in this case is CASSEKQGSQSQHF. In nucleotides, the sequence is TGCGCCAGCAGCGAGAAACAGGGGAGCCAGTCCCAGCATTTT.